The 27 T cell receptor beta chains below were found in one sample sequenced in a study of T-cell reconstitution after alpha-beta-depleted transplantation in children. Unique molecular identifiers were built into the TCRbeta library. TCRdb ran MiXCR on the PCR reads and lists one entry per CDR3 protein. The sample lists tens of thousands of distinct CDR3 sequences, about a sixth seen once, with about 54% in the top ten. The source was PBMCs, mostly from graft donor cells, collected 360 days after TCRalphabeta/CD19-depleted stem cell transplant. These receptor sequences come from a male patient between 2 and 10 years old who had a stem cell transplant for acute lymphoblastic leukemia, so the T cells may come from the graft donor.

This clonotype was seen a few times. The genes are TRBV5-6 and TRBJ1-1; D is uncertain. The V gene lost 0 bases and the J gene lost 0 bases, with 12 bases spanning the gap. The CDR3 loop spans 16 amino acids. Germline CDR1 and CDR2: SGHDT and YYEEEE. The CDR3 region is CASSLVTVKVNTEAFF. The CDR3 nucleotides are TGTGCCAGCAGCTTGGTCACAGTTAAAGTGAACACTGAAGCTTTCTTT.

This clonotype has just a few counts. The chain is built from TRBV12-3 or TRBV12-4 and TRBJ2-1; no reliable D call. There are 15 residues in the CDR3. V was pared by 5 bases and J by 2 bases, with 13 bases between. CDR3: CASSQAPLAYNEQFF. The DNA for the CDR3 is TGTGCCAGCAGTCAAGCCCCACTCGCCTACAATGAGCAGTTCTTC.

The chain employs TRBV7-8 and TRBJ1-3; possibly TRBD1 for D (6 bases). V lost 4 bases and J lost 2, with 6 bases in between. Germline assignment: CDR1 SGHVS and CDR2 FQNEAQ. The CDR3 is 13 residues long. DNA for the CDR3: TGTGCCAGCAGCTGGGACACTGGAAACACCATATATTTT. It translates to CASSWDTGNTIYF.

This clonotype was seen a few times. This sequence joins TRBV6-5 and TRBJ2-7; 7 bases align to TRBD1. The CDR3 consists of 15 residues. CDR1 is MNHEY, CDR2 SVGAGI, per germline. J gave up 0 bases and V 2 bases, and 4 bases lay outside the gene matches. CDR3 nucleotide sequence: TGTGCCAGCAGTTACCCCAGGGGGAGCTCCTACGAGCAGTACTTC. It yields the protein CASSYPRGSSYEQYF.

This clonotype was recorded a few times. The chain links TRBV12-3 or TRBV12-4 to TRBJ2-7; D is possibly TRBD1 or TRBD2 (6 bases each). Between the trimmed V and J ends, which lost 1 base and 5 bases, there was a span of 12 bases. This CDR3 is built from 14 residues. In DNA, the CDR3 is TGTGCCAGCAGTTTAGAGGAGGGGGGCCACGAGCAGTACTTC. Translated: CASSLEEGGHEQYF.

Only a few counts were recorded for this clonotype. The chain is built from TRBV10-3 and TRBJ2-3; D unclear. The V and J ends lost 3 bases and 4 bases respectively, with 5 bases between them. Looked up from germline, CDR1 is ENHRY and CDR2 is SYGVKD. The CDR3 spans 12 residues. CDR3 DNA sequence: TGTGCCATCAGTGATCTACCAGATACGCAGTATTTT. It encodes CAISDLPDTQYF.

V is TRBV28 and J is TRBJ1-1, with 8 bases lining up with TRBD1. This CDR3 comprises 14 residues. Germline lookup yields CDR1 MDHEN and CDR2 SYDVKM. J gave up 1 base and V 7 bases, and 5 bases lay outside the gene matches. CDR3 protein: CASMAGGENTEAFF. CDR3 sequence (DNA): TGTGCCAGCATGGCAGGGGGCGAGAACACTGAAGCTTTCTTT. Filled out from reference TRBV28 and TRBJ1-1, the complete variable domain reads DVKVTQSSRYLVKRTGEKVFLECVQDMDHENMFWYRQDPGLGLRLIYFSYDVKMKEKGDIPEGYSVSREKKERFSLILESASTNQTSMYLCASMAGGENTEAFFGQGTRLTVV.

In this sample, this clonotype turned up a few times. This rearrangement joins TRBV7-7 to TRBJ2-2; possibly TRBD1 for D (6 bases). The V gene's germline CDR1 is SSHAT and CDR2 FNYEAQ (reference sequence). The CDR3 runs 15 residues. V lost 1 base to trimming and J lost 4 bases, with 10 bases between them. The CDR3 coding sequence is TGTGCCAGCAGCTTAGGGGGACACTTCACCGGGGAGCTGTTTTTT. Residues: CASSLGGHFTGELFF. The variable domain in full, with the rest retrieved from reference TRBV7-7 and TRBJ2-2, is GAGVSQSPRYKVTKRGQDVTLRCDPISSHATLYWYQQALGQGPEFLTYFNYEAQPDKSGLPSDRFSAERPEGSISTLTIQRTEQRDSAMYRCASSLGGHFTGELFFGEGSRLTVL.

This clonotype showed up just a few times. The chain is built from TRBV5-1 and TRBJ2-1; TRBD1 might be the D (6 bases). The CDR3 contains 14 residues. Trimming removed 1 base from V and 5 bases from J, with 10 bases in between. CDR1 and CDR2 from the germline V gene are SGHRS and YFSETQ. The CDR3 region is CASSLNGDNNEQFF. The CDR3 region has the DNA TGCGCCAGCAGCTTGAATGGGGACAACAATGAGCAGTTCTTC.

CDR3 sequence: CASSPWTVPIGTGELFF. CDR3 nucleotide sequence: TGTGCCAGCAGCCCCTGGACCGTTCCGATTGGGACCGGGGAGCTGTTTTTT. The rearrangement joins TRBV3-1 to TRBJ2-2; D not resolved. Looked up from germline, CDR1 is LGHDT and CDR2 is YNNKEL (reference sequence). CDR3 length equals 17 residues. Deletions cut 4 bases from V and 5 bases from J, with 20 bases between.

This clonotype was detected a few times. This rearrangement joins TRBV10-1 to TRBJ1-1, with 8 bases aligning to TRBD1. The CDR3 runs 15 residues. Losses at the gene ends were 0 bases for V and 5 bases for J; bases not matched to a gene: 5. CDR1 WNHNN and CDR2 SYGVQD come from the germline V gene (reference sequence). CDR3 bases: TGCGCCAGCAGTGAGTCGGGAACAGGGGGAACTGAAGCTTTCTTT. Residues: CASSESGTGGTEAFF.

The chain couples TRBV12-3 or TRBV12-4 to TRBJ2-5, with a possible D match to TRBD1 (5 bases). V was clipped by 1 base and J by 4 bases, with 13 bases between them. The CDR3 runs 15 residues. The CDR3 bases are TGTGCCAGCAGTTTAGTCAGGGCTAGGGGAGAGACCCAGTACTTC. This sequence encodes CASSLVRARGETQYF.

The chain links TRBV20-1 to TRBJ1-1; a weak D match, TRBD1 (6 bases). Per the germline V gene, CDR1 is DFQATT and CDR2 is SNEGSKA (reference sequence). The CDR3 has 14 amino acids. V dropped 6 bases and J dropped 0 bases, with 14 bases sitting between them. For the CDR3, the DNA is TGCAGTGCCCCCGGTGGGGGCTTGAACACTGAAGCTTTCTTT. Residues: CSAPGGGLNTEAFF.

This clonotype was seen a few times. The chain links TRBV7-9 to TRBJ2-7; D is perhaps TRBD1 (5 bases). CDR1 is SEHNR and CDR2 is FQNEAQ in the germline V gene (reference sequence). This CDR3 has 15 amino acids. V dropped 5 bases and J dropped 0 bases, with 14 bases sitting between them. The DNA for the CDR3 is TGTGCCAGCAGCCCTTCAGCAGGGCCCTCCTACGAGCAGTACTTC. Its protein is CASSPSAGPSYEQYF.

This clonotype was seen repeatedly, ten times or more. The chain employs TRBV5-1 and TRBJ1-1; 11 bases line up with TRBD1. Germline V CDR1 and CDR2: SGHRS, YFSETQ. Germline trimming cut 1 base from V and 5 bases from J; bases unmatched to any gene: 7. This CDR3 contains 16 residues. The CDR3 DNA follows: TGCGCCAGCAGCTTGTATGGGACAGGGGGAAGGACTGAAGCTTTCTTT. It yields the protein CASSLYGTGGRTEAFF.

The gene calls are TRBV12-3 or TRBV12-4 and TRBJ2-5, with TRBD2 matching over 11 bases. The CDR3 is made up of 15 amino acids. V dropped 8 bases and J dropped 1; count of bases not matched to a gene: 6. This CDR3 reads CASGSSGRPQETQYF. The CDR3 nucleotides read TGTGCCAGCGGATCTAGCGGGAGGCCCCAAGAGACCCAGTACTTC.

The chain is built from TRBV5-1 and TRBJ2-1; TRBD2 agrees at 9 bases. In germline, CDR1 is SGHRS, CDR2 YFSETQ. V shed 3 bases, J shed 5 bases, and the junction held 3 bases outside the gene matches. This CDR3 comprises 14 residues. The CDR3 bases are TGCGCCAGCAGCTCACTAGCGGGCCACAATGAGCAGTTCTTC. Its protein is CASSSLAGHNEQFF. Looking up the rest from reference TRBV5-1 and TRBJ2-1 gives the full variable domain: KAGVTQTPRYLIKTRGQQVTLSCSPISGHRSVSWYQQTPGQGLQFLFEYFSETQRNKGNFPGRFSGRQFSNSRSEMNVSTLELGDSALYLCASSSLAGHNEQFFGPGTRLTVL.

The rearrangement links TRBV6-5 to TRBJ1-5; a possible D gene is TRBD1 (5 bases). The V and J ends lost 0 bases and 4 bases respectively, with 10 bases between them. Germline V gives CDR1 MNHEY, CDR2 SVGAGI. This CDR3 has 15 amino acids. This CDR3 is CASSYSRQTNQPQHF. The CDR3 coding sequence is TGTGCCAGCAGTTACTCGAGACAGACAAATCAGCCCCAGCATTTT.

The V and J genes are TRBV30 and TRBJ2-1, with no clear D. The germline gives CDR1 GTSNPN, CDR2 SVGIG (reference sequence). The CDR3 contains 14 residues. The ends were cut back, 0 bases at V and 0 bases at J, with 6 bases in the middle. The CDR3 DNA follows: TGTGCCTGGAGTGTACGCGGCTCCTACAATGAGCAGTTCTTC. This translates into CAWSVRGSYNEQFF.

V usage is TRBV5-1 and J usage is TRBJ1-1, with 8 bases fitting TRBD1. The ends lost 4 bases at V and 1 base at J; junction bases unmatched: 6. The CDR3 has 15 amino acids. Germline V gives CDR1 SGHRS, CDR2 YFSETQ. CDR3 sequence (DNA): TGCGCCAGCAGCGAAAGGACAGGGTCGAACACTGAAGCTTTCTTT. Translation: CASSERTGSNTEAFF.

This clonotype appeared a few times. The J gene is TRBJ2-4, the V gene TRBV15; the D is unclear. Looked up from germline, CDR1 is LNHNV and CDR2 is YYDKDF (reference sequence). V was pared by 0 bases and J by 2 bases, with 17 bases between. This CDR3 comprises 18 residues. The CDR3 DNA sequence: TGTGCCACCAGCAGAGATTATGTTGGGGATCGGTCCAAAAACATTCAGTACTTC. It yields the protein CATSRDYVGDRSKNIQYF.

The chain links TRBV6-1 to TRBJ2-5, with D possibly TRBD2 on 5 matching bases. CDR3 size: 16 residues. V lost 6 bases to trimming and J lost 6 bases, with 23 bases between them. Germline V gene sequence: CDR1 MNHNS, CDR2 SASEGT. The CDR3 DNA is TGTGCCAGCAGGGGAGCCCCAGGATCTTGGGGTCAGACCCAGTACTTC. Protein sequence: CASRGAPGSWGQTQYF.

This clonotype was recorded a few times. The CDR3 loop is CASSQDLGEQFF. CDR3 in DNA: TGTGCCAGCAGCCAAGATCTAGGTGAGCAGTTCTTC. The chain combines TRBV3-1 with TRBJ2-1, with unresolved D. This CDR3 is built from 12 residues. Germline assignment: CDR1 LGHDT and CDR2 YNNKEL (reference sequence). Trimming removed 0 bases at V and 9 bases at J, with 6 bases between.

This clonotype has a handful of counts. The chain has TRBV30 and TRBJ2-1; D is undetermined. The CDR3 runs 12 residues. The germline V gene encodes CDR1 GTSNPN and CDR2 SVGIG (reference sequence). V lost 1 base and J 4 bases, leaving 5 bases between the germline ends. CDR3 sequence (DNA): TGTGCCTGGAGTGGACTGTACAATGAGCAGTTCTTC. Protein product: CAWSGLYNEQFF.

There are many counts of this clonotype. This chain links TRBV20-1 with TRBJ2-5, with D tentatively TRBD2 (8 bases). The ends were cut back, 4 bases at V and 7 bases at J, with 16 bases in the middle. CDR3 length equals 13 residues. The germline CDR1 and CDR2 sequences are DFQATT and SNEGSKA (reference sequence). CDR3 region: CSAKRDSGGTQYF. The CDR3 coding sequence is TGCAGTGCTAAACGGGACAGCGGGGGGACCCAGTACTTC.

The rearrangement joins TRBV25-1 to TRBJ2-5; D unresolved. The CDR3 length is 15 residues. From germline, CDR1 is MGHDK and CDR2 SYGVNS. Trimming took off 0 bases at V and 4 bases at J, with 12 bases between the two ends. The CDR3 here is CASSEYKPLRETQYF. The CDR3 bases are TGTGCCAGCAGTGAATATAAACCCTTGCGAGAGACCCAGTACTTC.

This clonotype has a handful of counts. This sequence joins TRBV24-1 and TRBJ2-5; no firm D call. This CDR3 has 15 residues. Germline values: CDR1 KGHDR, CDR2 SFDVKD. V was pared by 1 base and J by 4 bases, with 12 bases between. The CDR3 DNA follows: TGTGCCACCAGTGATTTTCGGTTAAACGGAGAGACCCAGTACTTC. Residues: CATSDFRLNGETQYF.